These 23 T cell receptor beta chains came from one sample sequenced in a study of T cells after yellow fever vaccination. TCRdb reanalysed the 5' RACE reads using MiXCR and keeps one entry per CDR3 protein. Of roughly 96,000 distinct CDR3 sequences in the sample, roughly 9% were seen once. This material consisted of CD8+ T cells not binding an NS4B(214-222) dextramer, sorted from PBMCs, taken more than 14 days after the first yellow fever vaccination. Source of these receptors: a man younger than 35 who received the YFV17D yellow fever vaccine.

The rearrangement joins TRBV15 to TRBJ1-2; maybe TRBD1 (6 bases). Germline assignment: CDR1 LNHNV and CDR2 YYDKDF (reference sequence). Trimming cost V 6 bases and J 0 bases, with 14 bases left between them. The CDR3 consists of 15 residues. The CDR3: CATSAGTLANYGYTF. The DNA of the CDR3 is TGTGCCACCAGTGCTGGGACACTGGCTAACTATGGCTACACCTTC.

This clonotype came up a few times. This chain links TRBV2 with TRBJ2-5; the match to TRBD1 covers 9 bases. V trimming: 5 bases; J trimming: 0 bases; junction bases outside the gene matches: 13. The CDR3 sequence is 18 residues long. Germline values: CDR1 SNHLY, CDR2 FYNNEI. CDR3 DNA: TGTGCCAGCAGTACTAGACAGGGGGGAGGGCCGTACCAAGAGACCCAGTACTTC. It codes for CASSTRQGGGPYQETQYF.

Only a few counts were recorded for this clonotype. The rearrangement joins TRBV7-8 to TRBJ2-3; no clear D. CDR3 length: 14 amino acids. Germline CDR1 and CDR2: SGHVS and FQNEAQ. The V gene lost 6 bases and the J gene lost 5 bases, with 15 bases spanning the gap. CDR3 sequence: CASSSPPSLDTQYF. CDR3 nucleotides: TGTGCCAGCAGTAGCCCACCCTCCCTAGATACGCAGTATTTT.

This clonotype has more than one count but fewer than ten. This chain links TRBV27 with TRBJ1-1; the match to TRBD1 covers 9 bases. The CDR3 spans 16 residues. The V and J ends lost 5 bases and 3 bases, in that order; junction bases with no gene match: 10. Per the germline V gene, CDR1 is MNHEY and CDR2 is SMNVEV (reference sequence). CDR3 protein: CASSAPGTGKDTEAFF. CDR3 nucleotides: TGTGCCAGCAGTGCTCCCGGGACAGGGAAGGACACTGAAGCTTTCTTT.

This clonotype was found many times. V and J are TRBV27 and TRBJ1-1, with TRBD1 as a possible D gene (5 bases). Trimming removed 6 bases at V and 4 bases at J, with 24 bases between. The CDR3 contains 17 residues. CDR1 and CDR2 (germline): MNHEY, SMNVEV (reference sequence). The CDR3 DNA follows: TGTGCCAGCAGCTCCTTTACCCCGGGGCCTAGGGCCACTGAAGCTTTCTTT. Its translation: CASSSFTPGPRATEAFF.

This chain joins TRBV7-6 and TRBJ2-6, with a tentative D call TRBD2 (5 bases). Trimming pared 6 bases from V and 0 bases from J, leaving 9 bases between. CDR3 length equals 15 residues. In germline, CDR1 is SGHVS, CDR2 FNYEAQ. The CDR3 sequence is CASSTGLSGANVLTF. For the CDR3, the DNA is TGTGCCAGCAGTACCGGACTCTCTGGGGCCAACGTCCTGACTTTC.

In its sample, this clonotype was seen a few times. The V call is TRBV5-1, the J call TRBJ2-2, with 7 bases identical to TRBD1. The CDR3 loop spans 14 amino acids. J gave up 7 bases and V 0 bases, and 3 bases lay outside the gene matches. Germline CDR1 is SGHRS and CDR2 is YFSETQ. The CDR3 spells CASSLGDRVGELFF. The CDR3 coding sequence is TGCGCCAGCAGCTTGGGCGACAGGGTCGGGGAGCTGTTTTTT.

This clonotype has more than one count but fewer than ten. The chain links TRBV14 to TRBJ2-1; tentative D call: TRBD2 (6 bases). Trimming took off 4 bases at V and 5 bases at J, with 15 bases between the two ends. The CDR3 spans 15 residues. Per the germline V gene, CDR1 is SGHDN and CDR2 is FVKESK. The CDR3 protein is CASSPTGTSHNEQFF. CDR3 bases: TGTGCCAGCAGCCCCACTGGGACTTCCCACAATGAGCAGTTCTTC.

This clonotype was seen at least ten times. The chain employs TRBV29-1 and TRBJ2-5; 8 bases are a match to TRBD2. Germline V CDR1 and CDR2: SQVTM, ANQGSEA. The CDR3 sequence is 13 residues long. The CDR3 DNA is TGCAGAGTAGCGGGACCCAACGGGGAGACCCAGTACTTC. Residues: CRVAGPNGETQYF.

There are a few counts of this clonotype. The genes are TRBV29-1 and TRBJ2-7; TRBD1 might be the D (5 bases). CDR1 and CDR2 from the germline V gene are SQVTM and ANQGSEA. V gave up 8 bases and J gave up 3 bases, with 8 bases separating them. The CDR3 runs 10 residues. For the CDR3, the DNA is TGCAGCCTTCAGGGCTACGAGCAGTACGTC. Amino acids: CSLQGYEQYV.

This clonotype was found a few times. V usage is TRBV24-1 and J usage is TRBJ2-5; D is possibly TRBD2 (5 bases). Germline V lookup: CDR1 KGHDR, CDR2 SFDVKD. This CDR3 is built from 14 residues. The V end lost 0 bases, the J end lost 4 bases, and 8 bases lay between the germline ends. The DNA of the CDR3 is TGTGCCACCAGTGATTTGGTAGGAGGAGAGACCCAGTACTTC. Protein: CATSDLVGGETQYF.

This clonotype was observed at least ten times. The chain recombines TRBV4-1 with TRBJ1-4; 7 bases match TRBD1. V gave up 4 bases and J gave up 5 bases; unmatched junction bases: 7. CDR1 is MGHRA and CDR2 is YSYEKL in the germline V gene. This CDR3 has 15 amino acids. The CDR3 loop is CASSPSTGVNEKLFF. CDR3 sequence (DNA): TGCGCCAGCAGCCCAAGTACAGGGGTCAATGAAAAACTGTTTTTT.

This clonotype was recorded at least ten times. J is TRBJ2-5 and V is TRBV6-5; D gene uncertain. This CDR3 spans 15 amino acids. Germline CDR1 MNHEY, CDR2 SVGAGI. The V end lost 8 bases, the J end lost 3 bases, and 19 bases lay between the germline ends. CDR3 coding DNA: TGTGCCAGCCTTTATCGTATTAGGGTTGAAGAGACCCAGTACTTC. This encodes CASLYRIRVEETQYF.

In this sample, this clonotype turned up a few times. The V call is TRBV11-2, the J call TRBJ2-3; D may correspond to TRBD1 or TRBD2 (5 bases each). The V gene lost 4 bases and the J gene lost 4 bases, with 18 bases spanning the gap. This CDR3 has 16 amino acids. CDR1 SGHAT and CDR2 FQNNGV come from the germline V gene. CDR3 sequence (DNA): TGTGCCAGCAGCTCCTTCCGGGACCCCCCGCCAGATACGCAGTATTTT. Its translation is CASSSFRDPPPDTQYF.

This rearrangement joins TRBV4-1 to TRBJ1-2; 7 bases align to TRBD1. With 6 bases clipped from V and 4 bases from J, the junction kept 2 bases outside the gene matches. Germline V gene data show CDR1 as MGHRA and CDR2 as YSYEKL. The CDR3 runs to 12 residues. The CDR3 sequence is CASSRDSYGYTF. The CDR3 nucleotides read TGCGCCAGCAGTCGGGACAGCTATGGCTACACCTTC.

This clonotype occurred many times. The chain is built from TRBV12-3 or TRBV12-4 and TRBJ2-4; D could derive from TRBD1 or TRBD2 (6 bases each). This CDR3 contains 14 residues. Trimming stripped 7 bases from V and 6 bases from J, with 16 bases between. In nucleotides, the CDR3 is TGTGCCAGCACCCCGGTAGGGGGAGGAAACATTCAGTACTTC. It translates to CASTPVGGGNIQYF.

This CDR3 is CASSFPGGYGYTF. In DNA form, the CDR3 reads TGTGCCAGCAGCTTTCCCGGGGGATATGGCTACACCTTC. The chain carries TRBV7-2 and TRBJ1-2; possibly TRBD1 for D (5 bases). Trimming took 3 bases from V and 5 from J, leaving 10 bases between them. The CDR3 is made up of 13 amino acids. Germline loops: CDR1 SGHTA, CDR2 FQGNSA.

The chain carries TRBV5-1 and TRBJ2-1, with 7 bases identical to TRBD1. The CDR3 spans 17 residues. V was pared by 4 bases and J by 0 bases, with 10 bases of the junction left unmatched. Germline CDR1 and CDR2: SGHRS and YFSETQ. The CDR3 bases are TGCGCCAGCAGCCTACGGGGTCGGGACAGCTCCTACAATGAGCAGTTCTTC. This translates into CASSLRGRDSSYNEQFF.

The chain links TRBV28 to TRBJ2-7; D is perhaps TRBD1 (6 bases). This CDR3 contains 13 residues. Trimming stripped 8 bases from V and 3 bases from J, with 14 bases between. Germline CDR1 reads MDHEN; CDR2 reads SYDVKM. The CDR3 is CASGPGQLYEQYF. The CDR3 coding sequence is TGTGCCAGCGGCCCCGGACAGCTCTACGAGCAGTACTTC.

The J gene is TRBJ2-1, the V gene TRBV27; TRBD1 matches 12 bases. CDR1 MNHEY and CDR2 SMNVEV come from the germline V gene (reference sequence). The CDR3 extends over 17 amino acids. V dropped 5 bases and J dropped 5; count of bases not matched to a gene: 10. The CDR3 nucleotides are TGTGCCAGCAGTATACCAAGGGACAGGGGGCCTCACAATGAGCAGTTCTTC. Translating gives CASSIPRDRGPHNEQFF.

This clonotype was detected only a few times. V usage is TRBV20-1 and J usage is TRBJ1-3; D remains ambiguous. V was pared by 3 bases and J by 4 bases, with 10 bases between. Germline V lookup: CDR1 DFQATT, CDR2 SNEGSKA (reference sequence). The CDR3 spans 13 residues. The CDR3 region has the DNA TGCAGTGCTAGTCGCCCATCGGGAAACACCATATATTTT. Amino acids: CSASRPSGNTIYF.

The J gene is TRBJ2-7, the V gene TRBV5-1; possible D gene TRBD1, 6 bases. This CDR3 is 14 amino acids long. Looked up from germline, CDR1 is SGHRS and CDR2 is YFSETQ. The germline V and J ends were trimmed by 3 bases and 2 bases, with 12 bases remaining between them. CDR3 nucleotides: TGCGCCAGCAGCTCCTGGGCAGGGGCCTACGAGCAGTACTTC. This gives the protein CASSSWAGAYEQYF.

In its sample, this clonotype was seen a few times. This chain connects TRBV2 to TRBJ2-7, with 8 positions matching TRBD2. This CDR3 has 18 residues. V gave up 1 base and J gave up 0 bases; unmatched junction bases: 11. Germline V gene sequence: CDR1 SNHLY, CDR2 FYNNEI. DNA of the CDR3: TGTGCCAGCAGTGAAGGGCTTAGCGGGGCTTACTTCTCCTACGAGCAGTACGTC. Its translation is CASSEGLSGAYFSYEQYV.